Sequencing of this T cell receptor beta chain was carried out in a study of blood T cell repertoires in COVID-19. Study at large: The samples span acute and convalescent COVID-19 from the United States, Italy and Spain.

The authors' processing: For nucleated cells, counts were estimated from reference gene primer amplification. TCRdb keeps only in-frame clones here, not all; method: immunoSEQ multiplex PCR. D and trimming come from the DNA, and the V and J calls and clone size come from that table. In the table there are hundreds of thousands of clones, 70% to 90% of which are singletons. Assignments of participants to cohorts depended upon their own reported clinical history. The clonotype originates from a woman under 30 with acute COVID-19. The material sequenced was PBMCs or T cells enriched from blood (not recorded which).

The DNA for the CDR3 is TGTGCCAGCTCACCAGCGCGGGAGGTCTACGAGCAGTACTTC. Its protein is CASSPAREVYEQYF. This chain uses TRBV18 with TRBJ2-7, with 8 bases matching TRBD2. This CDR3 comprises 14 residues. V lost 2 bases to trimming and J lost 3 bases; unmatched junction nucleotides: 3. Germline lookup yields CDR1 KGHSH and CDR2 LQKENI.